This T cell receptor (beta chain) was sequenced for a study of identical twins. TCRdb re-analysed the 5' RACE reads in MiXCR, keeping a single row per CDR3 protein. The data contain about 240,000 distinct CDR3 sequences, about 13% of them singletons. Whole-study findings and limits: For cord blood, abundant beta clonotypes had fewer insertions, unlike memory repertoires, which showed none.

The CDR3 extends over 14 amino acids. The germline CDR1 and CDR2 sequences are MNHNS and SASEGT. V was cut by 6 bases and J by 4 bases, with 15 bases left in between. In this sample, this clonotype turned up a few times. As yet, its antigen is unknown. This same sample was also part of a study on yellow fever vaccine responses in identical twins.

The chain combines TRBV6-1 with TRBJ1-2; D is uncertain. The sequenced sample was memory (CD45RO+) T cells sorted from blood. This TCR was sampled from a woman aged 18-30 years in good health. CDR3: CASRFTDSPYGYTF. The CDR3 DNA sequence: TGTGCCAGCAGATTTACAGATTCTCCCTATGGCTACACCTTC.